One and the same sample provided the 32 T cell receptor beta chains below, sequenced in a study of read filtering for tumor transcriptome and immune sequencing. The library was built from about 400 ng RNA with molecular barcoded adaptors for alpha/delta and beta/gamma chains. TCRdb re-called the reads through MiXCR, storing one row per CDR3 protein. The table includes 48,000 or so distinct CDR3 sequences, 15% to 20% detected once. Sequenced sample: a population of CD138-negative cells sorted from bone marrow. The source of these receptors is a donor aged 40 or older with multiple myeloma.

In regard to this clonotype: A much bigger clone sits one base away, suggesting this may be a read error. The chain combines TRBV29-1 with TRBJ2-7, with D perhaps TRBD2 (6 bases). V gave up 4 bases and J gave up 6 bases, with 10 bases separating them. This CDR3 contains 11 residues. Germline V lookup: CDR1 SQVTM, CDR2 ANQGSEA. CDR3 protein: CSVAEGSEQYF. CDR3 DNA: TGCAGCGTTGCGGAGGGGAGCGAGCAGTACTTC.

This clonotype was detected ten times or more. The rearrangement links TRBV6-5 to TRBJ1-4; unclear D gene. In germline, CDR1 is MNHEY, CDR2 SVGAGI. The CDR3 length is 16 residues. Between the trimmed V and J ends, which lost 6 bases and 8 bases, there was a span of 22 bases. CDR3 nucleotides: TGTGCCAGCAGCCTCCGGGAGCCGAATTTTCCAGAAAAACTGTTTTTT. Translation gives CASSLREPNFPEKLFF.

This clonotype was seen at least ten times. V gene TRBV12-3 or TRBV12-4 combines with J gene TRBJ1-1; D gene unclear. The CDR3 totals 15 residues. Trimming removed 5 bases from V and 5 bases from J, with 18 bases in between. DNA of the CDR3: TGTGCCAGCAGTCGCGAGACTAACCCGGCGACTGAAGCTTTCTTT. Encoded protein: CASSRETNPATEAFF.

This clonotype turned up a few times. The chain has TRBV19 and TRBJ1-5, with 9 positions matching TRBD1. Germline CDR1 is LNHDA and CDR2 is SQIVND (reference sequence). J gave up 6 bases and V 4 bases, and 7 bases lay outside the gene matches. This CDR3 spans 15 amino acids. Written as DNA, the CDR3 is TGTGCCAGTAGTAGGACAGGGGTATTTAGTCAGCCCCAGCATTTT. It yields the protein CASSRTGVFSQPQHF.

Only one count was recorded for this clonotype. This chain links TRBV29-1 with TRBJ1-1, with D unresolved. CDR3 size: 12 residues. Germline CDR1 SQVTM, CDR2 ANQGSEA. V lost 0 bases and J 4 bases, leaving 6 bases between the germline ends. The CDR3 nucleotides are TGCAGCGTTGAAGAGAGACTCACTGAAGCTTTCTTT. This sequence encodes CSVEERLTEAFF.

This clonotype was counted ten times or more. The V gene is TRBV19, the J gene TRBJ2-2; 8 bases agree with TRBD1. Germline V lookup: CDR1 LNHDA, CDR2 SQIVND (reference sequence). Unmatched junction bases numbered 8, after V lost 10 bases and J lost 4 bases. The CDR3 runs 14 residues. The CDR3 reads CATRDRRPTGELFF. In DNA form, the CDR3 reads TGTGCCACGAGGGACAGGAGGCCCACCGGGGAGCTGTTTTTT.

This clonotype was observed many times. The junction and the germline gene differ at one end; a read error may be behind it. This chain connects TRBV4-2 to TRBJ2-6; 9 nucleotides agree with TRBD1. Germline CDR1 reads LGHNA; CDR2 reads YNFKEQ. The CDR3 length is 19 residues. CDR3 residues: CASSQDKRQGGTGANGLTF. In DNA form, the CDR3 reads TGTGCCAGCAGCCAAGATAAAAGACAGGGGGGTACTGGGGCCAACGGCCTGACTTTC.

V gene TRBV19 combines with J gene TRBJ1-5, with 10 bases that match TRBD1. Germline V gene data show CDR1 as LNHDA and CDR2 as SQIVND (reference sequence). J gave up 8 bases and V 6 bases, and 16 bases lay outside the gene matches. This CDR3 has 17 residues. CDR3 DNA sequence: TGTGCCAGTAGCTCCGGGACAGGGGTAGGCAATAGGAAGCCCCAGCATTTT. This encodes CASSSGTGVGNRKPQHF.

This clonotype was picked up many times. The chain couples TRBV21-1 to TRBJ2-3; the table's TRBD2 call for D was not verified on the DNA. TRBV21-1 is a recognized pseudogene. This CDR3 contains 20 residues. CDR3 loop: CASSRGGAGVNDRRTDTQYF. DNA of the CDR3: TGTGCCAGCAGCAGGGGAGGGGCGGGAGTCAACGATCGGCGCACAGATACGCAGTATTTT.

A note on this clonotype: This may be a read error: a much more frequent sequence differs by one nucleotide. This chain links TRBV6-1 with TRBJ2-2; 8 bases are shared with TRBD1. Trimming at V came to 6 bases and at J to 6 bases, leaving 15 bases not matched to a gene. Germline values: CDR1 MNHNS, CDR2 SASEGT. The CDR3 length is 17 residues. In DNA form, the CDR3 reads TGTGCCAGCAGGCTCGCCTCCGGGACAGGATATGCCGGGGAGCTGTTTTTT. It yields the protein CASRLASGTGYAGELFF.

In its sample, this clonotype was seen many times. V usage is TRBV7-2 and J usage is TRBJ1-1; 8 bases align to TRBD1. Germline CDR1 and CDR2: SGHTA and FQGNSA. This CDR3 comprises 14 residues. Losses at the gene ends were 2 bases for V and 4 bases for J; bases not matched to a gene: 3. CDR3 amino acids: CASSLRQGSTEAFF. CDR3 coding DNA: TGTGCCAGCAGCTTACGACAGGGGAGCACTGAAGCTTTCTTT. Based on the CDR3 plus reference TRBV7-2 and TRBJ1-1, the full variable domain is GAGVSQSPSNKVTEKGKDVELRCDPISGHTALYWYRQSLGQGLEFLIYFQGNSAPDKSGLPSDRFSAERTGGSVSTLTIQRTQQEDSAVYLCASSLRQGSTEAFFGQGTRLTVV.

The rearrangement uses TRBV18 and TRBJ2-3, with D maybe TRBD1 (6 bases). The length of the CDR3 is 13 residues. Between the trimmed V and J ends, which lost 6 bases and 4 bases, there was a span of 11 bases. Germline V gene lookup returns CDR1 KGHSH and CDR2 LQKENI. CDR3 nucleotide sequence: TGTGCCAGCTCGTCACCAGGGGCAGATACGCAGTATTTT. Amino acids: CASSSPGADTQYF.

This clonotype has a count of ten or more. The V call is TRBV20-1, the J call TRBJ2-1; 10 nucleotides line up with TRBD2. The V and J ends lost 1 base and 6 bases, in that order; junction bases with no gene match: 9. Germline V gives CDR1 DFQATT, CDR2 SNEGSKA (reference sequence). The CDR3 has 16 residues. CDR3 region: CSARVGTSSGSNEQFF. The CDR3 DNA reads TGCAGTGCTAGAGTTGGTACGTCTAGCGGGAGCAATGAGCAGTTCTTC.

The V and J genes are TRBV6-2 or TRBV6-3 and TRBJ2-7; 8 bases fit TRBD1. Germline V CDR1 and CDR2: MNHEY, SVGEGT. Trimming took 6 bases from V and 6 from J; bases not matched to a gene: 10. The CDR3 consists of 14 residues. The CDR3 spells CASRPGQGLGEQYF. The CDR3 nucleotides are TGTGCCAGCAGACCCGGACAGGGTTTGGGCGAGCAGTACTTC.

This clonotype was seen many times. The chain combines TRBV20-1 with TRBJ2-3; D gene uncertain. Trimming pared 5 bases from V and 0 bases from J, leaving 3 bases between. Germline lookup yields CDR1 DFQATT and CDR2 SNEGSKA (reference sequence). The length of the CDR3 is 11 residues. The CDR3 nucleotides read TGCAGTGCTCCGAGCACAGATACGCAGTATTTT. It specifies CSAPSTDTQYF.

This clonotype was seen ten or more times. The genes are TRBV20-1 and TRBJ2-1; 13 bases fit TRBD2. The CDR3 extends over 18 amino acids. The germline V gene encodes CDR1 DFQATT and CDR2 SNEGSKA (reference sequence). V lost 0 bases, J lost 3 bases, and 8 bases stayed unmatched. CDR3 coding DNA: TGCAGTGCTAGAGATCCGGCCGGACTAGCGGGAGTCTACAATGAGCAGTTCTTC. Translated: CSARDPAGLAGVYNEQFF.

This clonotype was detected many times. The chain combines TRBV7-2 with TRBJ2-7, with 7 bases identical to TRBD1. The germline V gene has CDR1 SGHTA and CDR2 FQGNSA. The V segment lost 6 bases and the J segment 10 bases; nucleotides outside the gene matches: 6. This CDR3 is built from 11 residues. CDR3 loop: CASSSRDRQYF. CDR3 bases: TGTGCCAGCAGTTCAAGGGACAGACAGTACTTC.

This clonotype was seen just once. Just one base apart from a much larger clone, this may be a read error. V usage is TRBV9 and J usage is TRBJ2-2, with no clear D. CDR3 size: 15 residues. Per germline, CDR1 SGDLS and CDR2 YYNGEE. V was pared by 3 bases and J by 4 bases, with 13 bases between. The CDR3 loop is CASSASAAGTGELFF. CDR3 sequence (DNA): TGTGCCAGCAGCGCCTCGGCGGCTGGCACCGGGGAGCTGTTTTTT.

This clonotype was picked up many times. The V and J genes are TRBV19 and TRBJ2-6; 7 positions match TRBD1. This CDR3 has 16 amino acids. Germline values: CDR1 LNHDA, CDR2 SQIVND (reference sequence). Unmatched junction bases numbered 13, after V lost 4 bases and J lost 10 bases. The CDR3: CASSTKYRGHYNVLTF. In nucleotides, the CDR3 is TGTGCCAGTAGTACAAAATACAGGGGACATTATAACGTCCTGACTTTC.

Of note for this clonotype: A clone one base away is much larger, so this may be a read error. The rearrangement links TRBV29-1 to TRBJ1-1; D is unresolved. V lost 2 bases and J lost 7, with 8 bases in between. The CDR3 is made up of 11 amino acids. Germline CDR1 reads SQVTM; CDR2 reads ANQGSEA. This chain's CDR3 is CSVEQHIEAFF. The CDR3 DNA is TGCAGCGTTGAACAGCATATTGAAGCTTTCTTT.

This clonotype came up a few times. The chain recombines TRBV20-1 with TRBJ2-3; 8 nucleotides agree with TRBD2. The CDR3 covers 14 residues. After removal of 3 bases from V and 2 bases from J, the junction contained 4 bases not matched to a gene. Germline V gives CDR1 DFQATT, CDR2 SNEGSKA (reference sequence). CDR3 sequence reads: CSASLAGFTDTQYF. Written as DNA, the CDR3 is TGCAGTGCTAGTCTAGCGGGTTTCACAGATACGCAGTATTTT.

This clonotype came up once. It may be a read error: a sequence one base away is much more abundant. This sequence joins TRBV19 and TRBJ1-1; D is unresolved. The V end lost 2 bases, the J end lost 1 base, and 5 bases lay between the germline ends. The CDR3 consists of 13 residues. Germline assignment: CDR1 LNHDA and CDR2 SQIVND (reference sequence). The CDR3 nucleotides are TGTGCCAGTAGTATAATCCGGAACACTGAAGCTTTCTTT. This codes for CASSIIRNTEAFF.

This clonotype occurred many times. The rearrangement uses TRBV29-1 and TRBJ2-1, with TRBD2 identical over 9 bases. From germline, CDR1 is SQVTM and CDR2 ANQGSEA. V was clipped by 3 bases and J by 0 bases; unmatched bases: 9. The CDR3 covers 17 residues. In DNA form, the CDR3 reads TGCAGCGTTGATTTAGCGGGAGTCGGAAGCTCCTACAATGAGCAGTTCTTC. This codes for CSVDLAGVGSSYNEQFF.

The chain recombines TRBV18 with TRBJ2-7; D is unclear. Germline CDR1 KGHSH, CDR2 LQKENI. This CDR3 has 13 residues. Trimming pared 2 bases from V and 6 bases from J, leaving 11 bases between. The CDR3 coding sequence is TGTGCCAGCTCACCAAGAAGTGACCTCGAGCAGTACTTC. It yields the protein CASSPRSDLEQYF. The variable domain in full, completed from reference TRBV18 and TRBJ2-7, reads NAGVMQNPRHLVRRRGQEARLRCSPMKGHSHVYWYRQLPEEGLKFMVYLQKENIIDESGMPKERFSAEFPKEGPSILRIQQVVRGDSAAYFCASSPRSDLEQYFGPGTRLTVT.

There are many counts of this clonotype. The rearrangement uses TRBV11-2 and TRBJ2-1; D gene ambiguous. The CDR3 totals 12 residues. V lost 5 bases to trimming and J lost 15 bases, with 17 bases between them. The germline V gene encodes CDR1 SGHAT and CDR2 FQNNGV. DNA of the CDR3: TGTGCCAGCAGCCGAGCCCCTCGTTCACCGTTCTTC. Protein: CASSRAPRSPFF.

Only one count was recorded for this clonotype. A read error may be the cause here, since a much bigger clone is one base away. The CDR3 loop is CASSAAGRGNNEQFF. In DNA, the CDR3 is TGTGCCAGCAGTGCCGCGGGGCGGGGCAACAATGAGCAGTTCTTC. The chain combines TRBV28 with TRBJ2-1; the D gene is possibly TRBD2 (6 bases). Germline CDR1 reads MDHEN; CDR2 reads SYDVKM. The CDR3 is 15 amino acids. Trimming pared 5 bases from V and 5 bases from J, leaving 16 bases between.

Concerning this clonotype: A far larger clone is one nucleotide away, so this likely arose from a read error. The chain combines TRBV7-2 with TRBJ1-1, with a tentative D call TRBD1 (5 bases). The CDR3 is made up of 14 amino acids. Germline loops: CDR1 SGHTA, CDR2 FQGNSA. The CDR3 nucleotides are TGTGCCAGCAGCTTAGGGGGGGAAGACACTGAAGCTCTCTTT. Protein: CASSLGGEDTEALF.

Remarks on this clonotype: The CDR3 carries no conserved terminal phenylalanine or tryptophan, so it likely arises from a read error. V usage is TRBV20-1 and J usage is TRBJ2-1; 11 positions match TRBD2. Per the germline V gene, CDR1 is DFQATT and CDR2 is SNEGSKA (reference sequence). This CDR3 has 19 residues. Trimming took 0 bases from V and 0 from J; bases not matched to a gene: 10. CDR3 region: CSARDRLAGGLSSYNEQFL. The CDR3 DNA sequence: TGCAGTGCTAGAGATAGGCTAGCGGGAGGACTGAGCTCCTACAATGAGCAGTTCCTC.

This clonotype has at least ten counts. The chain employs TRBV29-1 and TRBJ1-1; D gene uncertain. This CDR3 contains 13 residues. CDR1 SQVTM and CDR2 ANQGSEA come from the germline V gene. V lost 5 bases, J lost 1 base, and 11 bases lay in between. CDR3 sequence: CSVIGVGNTEAFF. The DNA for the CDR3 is TGCAGCGTTATTGGAGTGGGGAACACTGAAGCTTTCTTT.

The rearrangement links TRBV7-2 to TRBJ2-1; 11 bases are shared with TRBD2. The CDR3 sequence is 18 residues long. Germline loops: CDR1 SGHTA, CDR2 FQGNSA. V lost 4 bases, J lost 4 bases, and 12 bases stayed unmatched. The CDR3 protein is CASSYRLVAGGIYNEQFF. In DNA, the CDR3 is TGTGCCAGCAGCTACCGTTTAGTAGCGGGAGGGATATACAATGAGCAGTTCTTC.

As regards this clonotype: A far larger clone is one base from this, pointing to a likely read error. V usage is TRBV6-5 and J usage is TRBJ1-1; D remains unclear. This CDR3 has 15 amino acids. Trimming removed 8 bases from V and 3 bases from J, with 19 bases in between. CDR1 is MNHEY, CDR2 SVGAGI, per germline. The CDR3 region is CASGSPEGWDTEAFF. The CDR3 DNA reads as TGTGCCAGCGGCTCCCCCGAGGGTTGGGACACTGAAGCTTTCTTT.

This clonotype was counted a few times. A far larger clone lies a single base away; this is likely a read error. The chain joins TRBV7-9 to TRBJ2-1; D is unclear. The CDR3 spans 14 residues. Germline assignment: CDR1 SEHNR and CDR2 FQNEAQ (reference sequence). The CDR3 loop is CAGSLEVGWLEWFF. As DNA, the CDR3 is TGTGCCGGCAGCTTAGAGGTAGGGTGGCTTGAATGGTTCTTC.